The 20 T cell receptor beta chains below were found in one sample sequenced in a study of metastatic and nonmetastatic thyroid tumors. Not a single patient had been given any form of treatment at any point before undergoing thyroid surgery. TCRdb reanalyzed the PCR reads via MiXCR. The sample includes some 30,000 clones, less than 14% of them seen just once. Material: blood. These receptors were taken from a female donor with papillary thyroid cancer or a benign thyroid nodule (not recorded which). Some clones in this sample may be carry-over from other donors' samples.

This clone was seen many times. V usage is TRBV19 and J usage is TRBJ1-2; weak D call: TRBD1 (6 bases). V was clipped by 1 base and J by 7 bases, with 7 bases between them. CDR3 length: 12 amino acids. Germline loops: CDR1 LNHDA, CDR2 SQIVND (reference sequence). The CDR3 DNA reads TGTGCCAGTAGTATAGGAGGGGGTGGCTACACCTTC. Protein sequence: CASSIGGGGYTF.

The chain recombines TRBV5-4 with TRBJ2-3; D gene unclear. Germline CDR1 reads SGHNT; CDR2 reads YYREEE (reference sequence). The CDR3 extends over 16 amino acids. Trimming shortened V by 0 bases and J by 3 bases, and 14 bases separated the two germline ends. The CDR3 reads CASSLGSPVWTDTQYF. DNA for the CDR3: TGTGCCAGCAGCTTGGGGAGCCCTGTATGGACAGATACGCAGTATTTT. Combining the CDR3 with reference TRBV5-4 and TRBJ2-3 gives the whole variable domain ETGVTQSPTHLIKTRGQQVTLRCSSQSGHNTVSWYQQALGQGPQFIFQYYREEENGRGNFPPRFSGLQFPNYSSELNVNALELDDSALYLCASSLGSPVWTDTQYFGPGTRLTVL.

This clone was recorded at least ten times. The chain couples TRBV18 to TRBJ2-7, with D perhaps TRBD2 (5 bases). The V end lost 6 bases, the J end lost 4 bases, and 13 bases lay between the germline ends. The germline gives CDR1 KGHSH, CDR2 LQKENI. This CDR3 contains 13 residues. CDR3 sequence (DNA): TGTGCCAGCTCGCCTCTAGCACGGTACGAGCAGTACTTC. This gives the protein CASSPLARYEQYF. Full variable domain (rest looked up from reference TRBV18 and TRBJ2-7): NAGVMQNPRHLVRRRGQEARLRCSPMKGHSHVYWYRQLPEEGLKFMVYLQKENIIDESGMPKERFSAEFPKEGPSILRIQQVVRGDSAAYFCASSPLARYEQYFGPGTRLTVT.

This clone was detected once. One junction end does not reproduce the germline sequence, and a read error may be involved. The chain uses TRBV24-1 and TRBJ1-1, with TRBD1 as a possible D gene (5 bases). Germline V gives CDR1 KGHDR, CDR2 SFDVKD. The CDR3 spans 14 residues. CDR3: CSTSERRGNTEALF. For the CDR3, the DNA is TGTTCCACCAGTGAGCGACGGGGGAACACTGAAGCTCTCTTT.

The chain is built from TRBV10-3 and TRBJ2-7; 10 bases are a match to TRBD1. This CDR3 is 13 amino acids long. Germline-derived CDR1 and CDR2 are ENHRY and SYGVKD. Unmatched junction bases numbered 5, after V lost 8 bases and J lost 4 bases. In nucleotides, the CDR3 is TGTGCCATCGGGGGGGACAGGGGATACGAGCAGTACTTC. Encoded protein: CAIGGDRGYEQYF.

In its sample, this clone was seen many times. The V call is TRBV30, the J call TRBJ1-3; D is unresolved. Trimming took 4 bases from V and 0 from J, leaving 16 bases between them. The CDR3 runs 16 residues. CDR1 GTSNPN and CDR2 SVGIG come from the germline V gene (reference sequence). The CDR3 loop is CAWNGGAESSGNTIYF. The CDR3 bases are TGTGCCTGGAATGGTGGCGCGGAGAGCTCTGGAAACACCATATATTTT.

Ten or more counts support this clone. The chain uses TRBV5-5 and TRBJ2-7; perhaps TRBD2 as D (5 bases). V was clipped by 3 bases and J by 3 bases, with 25 bases between them. Germline V lookup: CDR1 SGHKS, CDR2 YYEKEE (reference sequence). This CDR3 comprises 18 residues. This CDR3 reads CASSSRAGPEPGDYEQYF. CDR3 in DNA: TGTGCCAGCAGCTCCCGTGCCGGACCAGAGCCCGGGGACTACGAGCAGTACTTC.

As for this clone: A clone one base away is much larger, so this may be a read error. This chain uses TRBV5-6 with TRBJ1-2, with 9 positions matching TRBD1. Germline V lookup: CDR1 SGHDT, CDR2 YYEEEE. The V segment lost 0 bases and the J segment 6 bases; nucleotides outside the gene matches: 3. This CDR3 is 14 amino acids long. The CDR3 coding sequence is TGTGCCAGCAGCTTGGGACAGGGGGACCATGGCTACACCTTC. Translating gives CASSLGQGDHGYTF.

The rearrangement uses TRBV5-6 and TRBJ2-7, with TRBD2 matching 10 bases. CDR3 length equals 17 residues. Germline V gene sequence: CDR1 SGHDT, CDR2 YYEEEE. V dropped 1 base and J dropped 0; count of bases not matched to a gene: 7. Here the CDR3 reads CASSLSTGLADSYEQYF. For the CDR3, the DNA is TGTGCCAGCAGCTTGTCTACCGGACTAGCGGACTCCTACGAGCAGTACTTC.

This clone came up many times. Because it lacks the conserved phenylalanine or tryptophan at the end, this CDR3 is likely a read error. The DNA is left out, because the CDR3 cannot be placed on it with certainty; the CDR3 is given as TCRdb lists it. The chain combines TRBV14 with TRBJ1-6; no DNA check was done on the table's D call, TRBD1. CDR1 and CDR2 from the germline V gene are SGHDN and FVKESK. With termini counted, the CDR3 has 8 amino acids. The chain's CDR3 is CASSTWTG.

This clone was counted only a few times. The chain has TRBV25-1 and TRBJ1-6; 9 bases are shared with TRBD1. Per the germline V gene, CDR1 is MGHDK and CDR2 is SYGVNS. The CDR3 runs 15 residues. J was trimmed by 10 bases and V by 1 base; bases with no gene match: 5. The CDR3 is CASSELRTGVSPLHF. The CDR3 nucleotides read TGTGCCAGCAGTGAATTGAGGACAGGGGTCTCACCCCTCCACTTT.

The chain has TRBV20-1 and TRBJ2-1; 7 bases fit TRBD2. Germline assignment: CDR1 DFQATT and CDR2 SNEGSKA (reference sequence). The CDR3 spans 13 residues. V dropped 8 bases and J dropped 3; count of bases not matched to a gene: 7. The CDR3 coding sequence is TGCAGTTTGACTAGCTCCGACTACAATGAGCAGTTCTTC. It yields the protein CSLTSSDYNEQFF.

This clone appeared many times. The chain recombines TRBV19 with TRBJ2-2, with D perhaps TRBD1 (6 bases). The CDR3 spans 15 residues. Germline CDR1 reads LNHDA; CDR2 reads SQIVND (reference sequence). Trimming took 4 bases from V and 9 from J, leaving 18 bases between them. CDR3 sequence: CASSTTGIVGRELFF. The CDR3 DNA reads TGTGCCAGTAGTACCACAGGGATAGTTGGCCGGGAGCTGTTTTTT.

This clone showed up many times. The J gene is TRBJ2-2, the V gene TRBV29-1; possibly TRBD1 for D (5 bases). Germline V CDR1 and CDR2: SQVTM, ANQGSEA. V was clipped by 2 bases and J by 6 bases, with 7 bases between them. The CDR3 has 12 amino acids. The CDR3 protein is CSVERGPGELFF. CDR3 nucleotide sequence: TGCAGCGTTGAAAGGGGCCCCGGGGAGCTGTTTTTT.

This clone was counted many times. The chain carries TRBV7-9 and TRBJ1-1, with 7 bases identical to TRBD1. Germline V gene data show CDR1 as SEHNR and CDR2 as FQNEAQ (reference sequence). This CDR3 is 14 amino acids long. With 4 bases clipped from V and 6 bases from J, the junction kept 8 bases outside the gene matches. The CDR3 sequence is CASSWGQLRAEAFF. The CDR3 DNA reads as TGTGCCAGCAGCTGGGGACAGCTTCGCGCTGAAGCTTTCTTT.

This clone was found many times. V and J are TRBV11-1 and TRBJ2-3; D call uncertain. Between the trimmed V and J ends, which lost 6 bases and 2 bases, there was a span of 9 bases. CDR1 SGHAT and CDR2 FQDESV come from the germline V gene (reference sequence). CDR3 length: 13 residues. The CDR3 DNA follows: TGTGCCAGCAGTAGCAGCCTCACAGATACGCAGTATTTT. Encoded protein: CASSSSLTDTQYF.

This clone was seen repeatedly, ten times or more. The rearrangement uses TRBV6-1 and TRBJ1-1, with D tentatively TRBD1 (6 bases). Per germline, CDR1 MNHNS and CDR2 SASEGT. V lost 6 bases, J lost 1 base, and 9 bases lay in between. There are 13 residues in the CDR3. For the CDR3, the DNA is TGTGCCAGCAGCCCCAGGGGGAACACTGAAGCTTTCTTT. This sequence encodes CASSPRGNTEAFF.

The sample holds a few counts of this clone. The chain is built from TRBV15 and TRBJ2-1; 7 bases fit TRBD1. This CDR3 is built from 13 residues. The germline V gene encodes CDR1 LNHNV and CDR2 YYDKDF (reference sequence). The junction had 1 base not matched to a gene; V was cut back by 2 bases and J by 6 bases. The CDR3 DNA reads as TGTGCCACCAGCAGAAGGGGGCTCAATGAGCAGTTCTTC. This translates into CATSRRGLNEQFF.

This clone was seen ten or more times. V gene TRBV28 combines with J gene TRBJ1-5, with D perhaps matching TRBD1 (6 bases). The V gene's germline CDR1 is MDHEN and CDR2 SYDVKM. The CDR3 is made up of 13 amino acids. V lost 5 bases and J 7 bases, leaving 12 bases between the germline ends. As DNA, the CDR3 is TGTGCCAGCAGTGGGGGCCCAGCCCAGCCCCAGCATTTT. As protein: CASSGGPAQPQHF.

Ten or more counts support this clone. J is TRBJ1-2 and V is TRBV7-2; the match to TRBD1 covers 7 bases. The CDR3 contains 14 residues. The germline V gene has CDR1 SGHTA and CDR2 FQGNSA. Trimming cost V 4 bases and J 4 bases; bases outside gene matches: 6. CDR3: CASSSLGTAYGYTF. CDR3 in DNA: TGTGCCAGCAGCTCACTTGGGACAGCCTATGGCTACACCTTC.